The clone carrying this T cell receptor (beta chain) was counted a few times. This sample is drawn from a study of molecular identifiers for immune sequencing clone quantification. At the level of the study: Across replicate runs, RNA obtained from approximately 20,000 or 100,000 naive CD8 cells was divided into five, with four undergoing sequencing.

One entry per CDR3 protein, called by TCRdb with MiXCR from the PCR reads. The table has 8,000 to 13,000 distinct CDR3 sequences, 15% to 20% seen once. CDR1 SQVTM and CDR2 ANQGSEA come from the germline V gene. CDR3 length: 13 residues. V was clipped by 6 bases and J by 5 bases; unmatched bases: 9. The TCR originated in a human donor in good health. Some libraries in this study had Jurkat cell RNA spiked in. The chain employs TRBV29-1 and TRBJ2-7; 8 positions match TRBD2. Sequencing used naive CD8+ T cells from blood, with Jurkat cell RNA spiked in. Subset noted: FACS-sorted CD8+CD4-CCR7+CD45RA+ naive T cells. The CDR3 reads CSVPGTRADEQYF. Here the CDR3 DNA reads TGCAGCGTCCCCGGGACTAGGGCCGACGAGCAGTACTTC.